A single sample is the source of the 20 T cell receptor beta chains below, sequenced in a study of blood T cell repertoires in COVID-19. Measured with immunoSEQ multiplex PCR; TCRdb has only the in-frame clones, and not every one. The sample carries 25,000 to 35,000 clones, 85% to 95% recorded once. The sequencing input was peripheral blood. Source of these receptors: a human donor in a cohort sampled during active COVID-19.

The chain is built from TRBV7-9 and TRBJ1-4; 8 bases map to TRBD1. Trimming cost V 0 bases and J 5 bases; bases outside gene matches: 2. The CDR3 covers 15 residues. CDR1 SEHNR and CDR2 FQNEAQ come from the germline V gene (reference sequence). CDR3 sequence reads: CASSLAGTGNEKLFF. CDR3 bases: TGTGCCAGCAGCTTAGCAGGGACAGGAAATGAAAAACTGTTTTTT.

The chain joins TRBV5-6 to TRBJ2-7, with 7 bases fitting TRBD1. This CDR3 has 15 amino acids. Germline V CDR1 and CDR2: SGHDT, YYEEEE. V was pared by 4 bases and J by 2 bases, with 9 bases of the junction left unmatched. In DNA form, the CDR3 reads TGTGCCAGCAGCCTCCGCGGACAGGTGGCCTACGAGCAGTACTTC. Translation gives CASSLRGQVAYEQYF.

V usage is TRBV5-6 and J usage is TRBJ2-1; unclear D gene. CDR3 size: 13 residues. The V gene lost 0 bases and the J gene lost 8 bases, with 9 bases spanning the gap. Germline assignment: CDR1 SGHDT and CDR2 YYEEEE. CDR3 amino acids: CASSLVRFDEQFF. In DNA form, the CDR3 reads TGTGCCAGCAGCTTGGTACGGTTCGATGAGCAGTTCTTC.

The chain uses TRBV29-1 and TRBJ2-3; TRBD2 agrees at 11 bases. V dropped 3 bases and J dropped 2; count of bases not matched to a gene: 4. There are 15 residues in the CDR3. CDR1 is SQVTM, CDR2 ANQGSEA, per germline. CDR3 region: CSVELAGGYTDTQYF. CDR3 sequence (DNA): TGCAGCGTTGAGCTAGCGGGAGGCTACACAGATACGCAGTATTTT.

This chain connects TRBV3-1 (or the pseudogene TRBV3-2) to TRBJ1-2; D gene unclear. This CDR3 spans 11 amino acids. Germline-derived CDR1 and CDR2 are LGHDT and YNNKEL (reference sequence). The V and J ends lost 1 base and 9 bases respectively, with 6 bases between them. In nucleotides, the CDR3 is TGTGCCAGCAGCCAAGGGGCGAGCTACACCTTC. It translates to CASSQGASYTF.

The chain employs TRBV5-6 and TRBJ2-3; TRBD1 matches at 7 bases. The V segment lost 0 bases and the J segment 1 base; nucleotides outside the gene matches: 5. Per the germline V gene, CDR1 is SGHDT and CDR2 is YYEEEE. This CDR3 is built from 16 residues. The CDR3 region has the DNA TGTGCCAGCAGCTTGGACAGGGGATGGGGCACAGATACGCAGTATTTT. Protein sequence: CASSLDRGWGTDTQYF. The full variable domain, its missing parts supplied by reference TRBV5-6 and TRBJ2-3, is DAGVTQSPTHLIKTRGQQVTLRCSPKSGHDTVSWYQQALGQGPQFIFQYYEEEERQRGNFPDRFSGHQFPNYSSELNVNALLLGDSALYLCASSLDRGWGTDTQYFGPGTRLTVL.

With regard to this clone: One junction end disagrees with the germline gene, perhaps due to a read error. This chain joins TRBV29-1 and TRBJ1-1; D gene unclear. This CDR3 is built from 12 residues. CDR1 SQVTM and CDR2 ANQGSEA come from the germline V gene. CDR3 nucleotide sequence: TGCAGCGCTGAAGAGTACGGGGATGAAGCTTTCTTT. It translates to CSAEEYGDEAFF. Full variable domain (remainder filled in from reference TRBV29-1 and TRBJ1-1): SAVISQKPSRDICQRGTSLTIQCQVDSQVTMMFWYRQQPGQSLTLIATANQGSEATYESGFVIDKFPISRPNLTFSTLTVSNMSPEDSSIYLCSAEEYGDEAFFGQGTRLTVV.

The chain joins TRBV10-3 to TRBJ2-7; TRBD1 aligns across 10 bases. The CDR3 consists of 13 residues. Per the germline V gene, CDR1 is ENHRY and CDR2 is SYGVKD. The V segment lost 10 bases and the J segment 5 bases; nucleotides outside the gene matches: 8. The CDR3 loop is CATWTGGAHEQYF. The CDR3 DNA is TGTGCCACCTGGACAGGGGGGGCCCACGAGCAGTACTTC.

The chain recombines TRBV28 with TRBJ1-2; TRBD1 matches at 9 bases. V dropped 5 bases and J dropped 1; count of bases not matched to a gene: 5. CDR1 MDHEN and CDR2 SYDVKM come from the germline V gene. CDR3 length: 15 amino acids. The CDR3 is CASSTPGQGNYGYTF. Written as DNA, the CDR3 is TGTGCCAGCAGTACACCGGGACAGGGTAACTATGGCTACACCTTC.

This rearrangement joins TRBV7-2 to TRBJ2-3; D remains unclear. The CDR3 runs 16 residues. Germline V CDR1 and CDR2: SGHTA, FQGNSA. V dropped 2 bases and J dropped 0 bases, with 12 bases sitting between them. As DNA, the CDR3 is TGTGCCAGCAGCTTAATCCCGGAGCATAGCACAGATACGCAGTATTTT. It yields the protein CASSLIPEHSTDTQYF.

This clone was recorded once. This chain connects TRBV6-5 to TRBJ2-1; D perhaps matches TRBD2 (6 bases). The CDR3 has 16 amino acids. Germline V CDR1 and CDR2: MNHEY, SVGAGI. V lost 4 bases to trimming and J lost 0 bases, with 13 bases between them. This CDR3 is CASSSSSARSYNEQFF. The CDR3, as DNA: TGTGCCAGCAGTTCTTCTAGCGCCCGCTCCTACAATGAGCAGTTCTTC.

The V call is TRBV5-6, the J call TRBJ1-2, with D perhaps matching TRBD1 (6 bases). The V end was cut by 0 bases, the J end by 2 bases, with 8 bases between. CDR1 and CDR2 (germline): SGHDT, YYEEEE. The length of the CDR3 is 14 residues. The CDR3 loop is CASSLGTGNYGYTF. CDR3 in DNA: TGTGCCAGCAGCTTGGGTACAGGGAACTATGGCTACACCTTC.

This rearrangement joins TRBV2 to TRBJ1-1; TRBD1 agrees at 10 bases. Germline V gene sequence: CDR1 SNHLY, CDR2 FYNNEI. The CDR3 is 15 residues long. V dropped 6 bases and J dropped 0; count of bases not matched to a gene: 4. CDR3 sequence: CASSLGQGMNTEAFF. In DNA form, the CDR3 reads TGTGCCAGCAGCCTGGGACAGGGGATGAACACTGAAGCTTTCTTT.

The J gene is TRBJ2-5, the V gene TRBV4-3; 11 nucleotides line up with TRBD1. CDR3 size: 18 residues. CDR1 is LGHNA, CDR2 YSLEER, per germline. V gave up 4 bases and J gave up 5 bases; unmatched junction bases: 15. In DNA form, the CDR3 reads TGCGCCAGCAGCCCACAGAAGACAGGACAGGGGGCAGCGGAGACCCAGTACTTC. Translating it yields CASSPQKTGQGAAETQYF.

The chain links TRBV10-3 to TRBJ2-7; 8 bases agree with TRBD1. Looked up from germline, CDR1 is ENHRY and CDR2 is SYGVKD. The CDR3 is made up of 14 amino acids. V lost 6 bases, J lost 0 bases, and 4 bases stayed unmatched. The CDR3 bases are TGTGCCATCAGGGGACAGGCAAGCTCCTACGAGCAGTACTTC. Translated, it gives CAIRGQASSYEQYF.

The chain has TRBV7-2 and TRBJ1-4; 7 bases are shared with TRBD1. The CDR3 runs 14 residues. The germline V gene has CDR1 SGHTA and CDR2 FQGNSA. With 5 bases clipped from V and 3 bases from J, the junction kept 3 bases outside the gene matches. Written as DNA, the CDR3 is TGTGCCAGCAGCCCCGGGACAGCTAATGAAAAACTGTTTTTT. Translating it yields CASSPGTANEKLFF.

This clone was detected a few times. This chain links TRBV5-1 with TRBJ1-3, with D hard to call. Germline values: CDR1 SGHRS, CDR2 YFSETQ. The germline V and J ends were trimmed by 4 bases and 0 bases, with 14 bases remaining between them. CDR3 length: 16 residues. The CDR3 DNA reads TGCGCCAGCAGCCCCCAGAGCAGCGCCTCTGGAAACACCATATATTTT. The encoded protein is CASSPQSSASGNTIYF. The full variable domain, completed using reference TRBV5-1 and TRBJ1-3, is KAGVTQTPRYLIKTRGQQVTLSCSPISGHRSVSWYQQTPGQGLQFLFEYFSETQRNKGNFPGRFSGRQFSNSRSEMNVSTLELGDSALYLCASSPQSSASGNTIYFGEGSWLTVV.

The chain links TRBV5-5 to TRBJ2-1; 13 nucleotides line up with TRBD2. The V and J ends lost 5 bases and 3 bases, in that order; junction bases with no gene match: 2. This CDR3 is 15 amino acids long. The germline gives CDR1 SGHKS, CDR2 YYEKEE (reference sequence). In DNA, the CDR3 is TGTGCCAGCAGACTAGCGGGAGGGCACTACAATGAGCAGTTCTTC. Translation gives CASRLAGGHYNEQFF.

The chain combines TRBV7-9 with TRBJ2-1, with 9 bases that match TRBD2. Trimming cost V 6 bases and J 0 bases; bases outside gene matches: 0. This CDR3 spans 14 amino acids. Germline V gene lookup returns CDR1 SEHNR and CDR2 FQNEAQ (reference sequence). CDR3 sequence reads: CASSSGSSYNEQFF. CDR3 DNA sequence: TGTGCCAGCAGTAGCGGGAGCTCCTACAATGAGCAGTTCTTC.

This clone was recorded only once. The rearrangement joins TRBV6-5 to TRBJ1-1, with unresolved D. This CDR3 is built from 13 residues. Germline-derived CDR1 and CDR2 are MNHEY and SVGAGI. Trimming took 6 bases from V and 4 from J, leaving 12 bases between them. CDR3 coding DNA: TGTGCCAGCAGCAACACGGGGAGCACTGAAGCTTTCTTT. Amino acid sequence: CASSNTGSTEAFF.